Below, 27 T cell receptor beta chains from the same sample are listed, as sequenced in a study of lung T cells in sarcoidosis with Löfgren's syndrome. TCRdb re-analysed the reads in MiXCR, keeping a single row per CDR3 protein. The repertoire holds some 8,600 distinct CDR3 sequences, with 20% to 25% as singletons. Sample: CD4+ T cells from bronchoalveolar lavage fluid. The receptors stem from a human donor with sarcoidosis (Löfgren's syndrome or another form), or a control subject (not recorded which).

This clonotype was recorded many times. This chain connects TRBV15 to TRBJ2-1, with D possibly being TRBD2 (6 bases). Per germline, CDR1 LNHNV and CDR2 YYDKDF (reference sequence). The CDR3 runs to 16 residues. Trimming removed 0 bases from V and 2 bases from J, with 11 bases in between. CDR3 residues: CATSRDLEGPYNEQFF. CDR3 in DNA: TGTGCCACCAGCAGAGATCTGGAGGGCCCCTACAATGAGCAGTTCTTC.

On this clonotype: At one end, the junction sequence differs from germline, possibly due to a read error. This rearrangement joins TRBV15 to TRBJ1-6; 9 nucleotides match TRBD1. This CDR3 region has 15 residues. The germline CDR1 and CDR2 sequences are LNHNV and YYDKDF (reference sequence). CDR3 in amino acids: CATSRTGTGNSSLHF. CDR3 bases: TGTGCCACCAGCAGGACCGGGACAGGGAATTCATCCCTCCACTTT.

This clonotype was seen more than once but under ten times. The chain uses TRBV5-6 and TRBJ2-7; D gene ambiguous. CDR3 size: 13 residues. Per the germline V gene, CDR1 is SGHDT and CDR2 is YYEEEE. Trimming pared 7 bases from V and 1 base from J, leaving 12 bases between. This CDR3 reads CASLRIGSYEQYF. The DNA of the CDR3 is TGTGCCAGCTTGAGGATCGGGTCCTACGAGCAGTACTTC.

This clonotype was picked up a small number of times. This chain joins TRBV29-1 and TRBJ2-7; D is uncertain. The CDR3 extends over 10 amino acids. V lost 4 bases, J lost 3 bases, and 4 bases lay in between. The V gene's germline CDR1 is SQVTM and CDR2 ANQGSEA. CDR3 region: CSVVDYEQYF. The CDR3, as DNA: TGCAGCGTTGTAGACTACGAGCAGTACTTC.

The sample holds a few counts of this clonotype. V is TRBV7-9 and J is TRBJ1-2; no definite D call. The V gene lost 8 bases and the J gene lost 4 bases, with 11 bases spanning the gap. Per the germline V gene, CDR1 is SEHNR and CDR2 is FQNEAQ (reference sequence). This CDR3 region has 12 residues. The CDR3 reads CASQLLPYGYTF. CDR3 nucleotide sequence: TGTGCCAGCCAACTCCTCCCCTATGGCTACACCTTC.

In this sample, this clonotype turned up a few times. The chain couples TRBV5-4 to TRBJ1-6; D gene unclear. Trimming shortened V by 5 bases and J by 5 bases, and 14 bases separated the two germline ends. The CDR3 is 15 amino acids. The germline gives CDR1 SGHNT, CDR2 YYREEE (reference sequence). CDR3 nucleotides: TGTGCCAGCAGGTTAAACTTTGGCGATAATTCACCCCTCCACTTT. It is translated as CASRLNFGDNSPLHF. The full variable domain, with the rest looked up from reference TRBV5-4 and TRBJ1-6, is ETGVTQSPTHLIKTRGQQVTLRCSSQSGHNTVSWYQQALGQGPQFIFQYYREEENGRGNFPPRFSGLQFPNYSSELNVNALELDDSALYLCASRLNFGDNSPLHFGNGTRLTVT.

This clonotype is medium-sized (0.01 to 0.1%) by share. The V gene is TRBV28, the J gene TRBJ1-6, with D possibly TRBD1 on 5 matching bases. V was clipped by 3 bases and J by 7 bases, with 13 bases between them. CDR3 length: 15 residues. Germline CDR1 and CDR2: MDHEN and SYDVKM. The DNA of the CDR3 is TGTGCCAGCAGTTTTGAAGGGGAAGGGAATTCACCCCTCCACTTT. As protein: CASSFEGEGNSPLHF.

Details on this clonotype: A much larger clone is a single base away; this may be a read error. The chain links TRBV18 to TRBJ2-3; unclear D gene. The CDR3 sequence is 17 residues long. Looked up from germline, CDR1 is KGHSH and CDR2 is LQKENI. The V gene lost 0 bases and the J gene lost 1 base, with 14 bases spanning the gap. CDR3 loop: CASSPPGQEWGTDTQYF. CDR3 bases: TGTGCCAGCTCACCACCTGGGCAGGAATGGGGCACAGATACGCAGTATTTT.

This clonotype was recorded many times. This chain uses TRBV7-2 with TRBJ2-6; D is unclear. The CDR3 sequence is 15 residues long. The germline CDR1 and CDR2 sequences are SGHTA and FQGNSA. V lost 5 bases and J lost 0, with 8 bases in between. CDR3 sequence (DNA): TGTGCCAGCAGCCTTGGGCCCTCTGGGGCCAACGTCCTGACTTTC. Encoded protein: CASSLGPSGANVLTF.

Notes on this clonotype: This may be a read error, as it is one base from a much larger clone. J is TRBJ2-3 and V is TRBV20-1; possibly TRBD2 for D (7 bases). The length of the CDR3 is 12 residues. Germline V gene data show CDR1 as DFQATT and CDR2 as SNEGSKA (reference sequence). DNA for the CDR3: TGCAGTGTTAGAGCCCTCGCGGGGGCCCCCGCTTGG. Protein product: CSVRALAGAPAW.

This clonotype was seen a handful of times. Just one base apart from a much larger clone, this may be a read error. The chain has TRBV7-2 and TRBJ1-2, with D perhaps TRBD1 (5 bases). V shed 2 bases and J shed 4 bases, with 11 bases lying between them. Germline V gene sequence: CDR1 SGHTA, CDR2 FQGNSA. This CDR3 is 14 amino acids long. The CDR3 DNA is TGTGCCAGCAGCTTATCAGGGTGCGGCTATGGCTACACCTTC. Translated: CASSLSGCGYGYTF.

This clonotype was recorded many times. This sequence joins TRBV19 and TRBJ1-5; tentative D call: TRBD1 (5 bases). This CDR3 region has 15 residues. The germline V gene encodes CDR1 LNHDA and CDR2 SQIVND (reference sequence). V was clipped by 2 bases and J by 0 bases, with 8 bases between them. CDR3 DNA sequence: TGTGCCAGTAGTATACCAGGGAATAGCAATCAGCCCCAGCATTTT. Its translation is CASSIPGNSNQPQHF.

In this sample, this clonotype is medium-sized (0.01 to 0.1%). The chain combines TRBV6-1 with TRBJ2-7, with TRBD2 matching 7 bases. This CDR3 is built from 14 residues. Germline CDR1 reads MNHNS; CDR2 reads SASEGT. Trimming took 5 bases from V and 0 from J; bases not matched to a gene: 4. This CDR3 is CASSSAGDSYEQYF. In DNA form, the CDR3 reads TGTGCCAGCAGTTCGGCGGGGGACTCCTACGAGCAGTACTTC.

There are a few counts of this clonotype. V is TRBV5-1 and J is TRBJ2-7; D may be TRBD1 or TRBD2 (5 bases each). Trimming pared 0 bases from V and 4 bases from J, leaving 14 bases between. Germline V gene lookup returns CDR1 SGHRS and CDR2 YFSETQ. This CDR3 is built from 15 residues. CDR3 bases: TGCGCCAGCAGCTTGGTCCCGGGACGTGAATACGAGCAGTACTTC. It is translated as CASSLVPGREYEQYF.

This clonotype was found many times. This chain's CDR3 is CASTAGTGASMEQYF. The CDR3 DNA sequence: TGTGCCAGCACCGCCGGGACAGGGGCCAGCATGGAGCAGTACTTC. The V gene is TRBV2, the J gene TRBJ2-7; 10 bases align to TRBD1. The CDR3 extends over 15 amino acids. Germline V gene sequence: CDR1 SNHLY, CDR2 FYNNEI. The V segment lost 7 bases and the J segment 7 bases; nucleotides outside the gene matches: 13.

The rearrangement uses TRBV5-1 and TRBJ2-5; D possibly corresponds to TRBD2 (5 bases). V shed 4 bases and J shed 2 bases, with 9 bases lying between them. The CDR3 has 13 amino acids. CDR1 and CDR2 (germline): SGHRS, YFSETQ. This chain's CDR3 is CASSGPGQETQYF. CDR3 bases: TGCGCCAGCAGCGGCCCGGGGCAAGAGACCCAGTACTTC. Full variable domain (remainder filled in from reference TRBV5-1 and TRBJ2-5): KAGVTQTPRYLIKTRGQQVTLSCSPISGHRSVSWYQQTPGQGLQFLFEYFSETQRNKGNFPGRFSGRQFSNSRSEMNVSTLELGDSALYLCASSGPGQETQYFGPGTRLLVL.

This clonotype appeared many times. V gene TRBV10-3 combines with J gene TRBJ2-3; 13 nucleotides align to TRBD2. CDR3 length: 17 amino acids. After removal of 7 bases from V and 0 bases from J, the junction contained 7 bases not matched to a gene. Germline-derived CDR1 and CDR2 are ENHRY and SYGVKD. The CDR3 nucleotides are TGTGCCATCAACCAAGGACTAGCGGGGGCCAGCACAGATACGCAGTATTTT. As protein: CAINQGLAGASTDTQYF.

On this clonotype: This may arise from a read error, as a much more abundant clone is one base away. The chain carries TRBV6-1 and TRBJ2-6, with D maybe TRBD1 (5 bases). This CDR3 has 16 residues. V shed 7 bases and J shed 4 bases, with 17 bases lying between them. CDR1 and CDR2 from the germline V gene are MNHNS and SASEGT. The CDR3 DNA is TGTGCCAGCACCGAGCATCAGGGTACCGGGGCCAACGTCCTGACTTTC. Translated: CASTEHQGTGANVLTF.

The chain employs TRBV3-1 and TRBJ2-3; no clear D. The germline V gene has CDR1 LGHDT and CDR2 YNNKEL (reference sequence). The CDR3 consists of 12 residues. Trimming took 5 bases from V and 7 from J, leaving 10 bases between them. This CDR3 reads CASSYLGNTQYF. CDR3 nucleotides: TGTGCCAGCAGCTATCTTGGGAATACGCAGTATTTT.

This clonotype was observed a few times. This chain connects TRBV20-1 to TRBJ1-1; a weak D match, TRBD1 (6 bases). The germline V and J ends were trimmed by 6 bases and 1 base, with 9 bases remaining between them. From germline, CDR1 is DFQATT and CDR2 SNEGSKA (reference sequence). The CDR3 consists of 12 residues. This CDR3 is CSAGQSNTEAFF. The CDR3 DNA reads TGCAGTGCCGGACAGTCGAACACTGAAGCTTTCTTT.

This clonotype showed up just once. Possible read error: a much larger clone is one base away. The chain recombines TRBV20-1 with TRBJ2-7; 11 bases match TRBD2. V was clipped by 5 bases and J by 2 bases; unmatched bases: 11. This CDR3 has 16 residues. Germline V gene sequence: CDR1 DFQATT, CDR2 SNEGSKA (reference sequence). This CDR3 reads CSARGELAGATYEQYF. The CDR3, as DNA: TGCAGTGCTCGGGGGGAACTAGCGGGGGCGACCTACGAGCAGTACTTC.

This clonotype was observed at least ten times. The chain carries TRBV7-2 and TRBJ1-4, with D possibly TRBD1 on 6 matching bases. V was clipped by 0 bases and J by 4 bases, with 12 bases between them. The CDR3 runs 16 residues. Germline V gives CDR1 SGHTA, CDR2 FQGNSA. CDR3 nucleotides: TGTGCCAGCAGCTTAGCGGCCGGGACAATTAATGAAAAACTGTTTTTT. Translating gives CASSLAAGTINEKLFF.

This clonotype appeared many times. V gene TRBV28 combines with J gene TRBJ1-1; 7 bases map to TRBD1. The CDR3 length is 11 residues. The junction had 4 bases not matched to a gene; V was cut back by 6 bases and J by 9 bases. Germline V CDR1 and CDR2: MDHEN, SYDVKM. CDR3 residues: CASSLQGKAFF. The DNA for the CDR3 is TGTGCCAGCAGCTTACAGGGGAAAGCTTTCTTT.

This clonotype is medium-sized. This chain connects TRBV20-1 to TRBJ2-3; D uncertain. The CDR3 runs 14 residues. The germline gives CDR1 DFQATT, CDR2 SNEGSKA (reference sequence). Trimming removed 3 bases at V and 4 bases at J, with 14 bases between. The CDR3 reads CSARRDGVPDTQYF. The DNA for the CDR3 is TGCAGTGCTAGGCGAGACGGCGTCCCAGATACGCAGTATTTT.

The chain employs TRBV4-2 and TRBJ2-5; D may be TRBD2 (5 bases). Per the germline V gene, CDR1 is LGHNA and CDR2 is YNFKEQ. V gave up 4 bases and J gave up 2 bases, with 23 bases separating them. The CDR3 loop spans 18 amino acids. In DNA, the CDR3 is TGTGCCAGCAGCCCCCTCTTTGCCCCGGGAAAGGAACAAGAGACCCAGTACTTC. Amino acid sequence: CASSPLFAPGKEQETQYF.

This clonotype was detected many times. This sequence joins TRBV20-1 and TRBJ1-5; D remains ambiguous. V lost 3 bases, J lost 3 bases, and 6 bases lay in between. Germline lookup yields CDR1 DFQATT and CDR2 SNEGSKA (reference sequence). The CDR3 spans 12 residues. CDR3 sequence (DNA): TGCAGTGCTAGTGGCAACAATCAGCCCCAGCATTTT. This encodes CSASGNNQPQHF.

This clonotype was found many times. The chain employs TRBV20-1 and TRBJ2-3; D is ambiguous. Germline CDR1 reads DFQATT; CDR2 reads SNEGSKA (reference sequence). Between the trimmed V and J ends, which lost 3 bases and 3 bases, there was a span of 10 bases. CDR3 length equals 13 residues. CDR3 sequence: CSARSKRTDTQYF. In DNA form, the CDR3 reads TGCAGTGCTAGGAGCAAAAGGACAGATACGCAGTATTTT.